The rows below give T cell receptor beta chains drawn from one sample of a study of regulatory T cells in long-lasting Graves disease. TCRdb called the multiplex PCR reads again in MiXCR, with one record for every CDR3 protein. Seen here are about 220,000 distinct CDR3 sequences, 15% to 20% observed once, and the top ten hold about 20%. The material sequenced was peripheral blood mononuclear cells (PBMCs), taken at new diagnosis, from a patient treated with antithyroid drugs. The receptors originated from a female donor with Graves disease. The CDR3 runs from the conserved cysteine through the conserved F or W. Fields, in order: V gene, CDR3 protein.

TRBV24-1 CATSDGGYASGILNTGELFF
TRBV27 CASSQRLGNQPQHF
TRBV29-1 CSVELAESTGELFF
TRBV2 CASNRDRIDEKLFF
TRBV5-1 CASSLQSGGELFF
TRBV20-1 CSAERTGGLQGYEQYF
TRBV27 CASRSAGLAGVNEQYF
TRBV14 CASSQGHRPMESEQYF
TRBV7-9 CASSLRQRAGEQFF
TRBV7-8 CASSSLGTRRGMETQYF
TRBV18 CASSPSRDSSYEQYF
TRBV30 CAWSGKGGDNTIYF
TRBV7-9 CASSFSGTSGSYEQFF
TRBV7-9 CASRNDRGRGNEQFF
TRBV2 CASSTFRGVTKQAFF
TRBV19 CASSNSFGNTEAFF
TRBV12-3/TRBV12-4 CASSSTAFYGYSF